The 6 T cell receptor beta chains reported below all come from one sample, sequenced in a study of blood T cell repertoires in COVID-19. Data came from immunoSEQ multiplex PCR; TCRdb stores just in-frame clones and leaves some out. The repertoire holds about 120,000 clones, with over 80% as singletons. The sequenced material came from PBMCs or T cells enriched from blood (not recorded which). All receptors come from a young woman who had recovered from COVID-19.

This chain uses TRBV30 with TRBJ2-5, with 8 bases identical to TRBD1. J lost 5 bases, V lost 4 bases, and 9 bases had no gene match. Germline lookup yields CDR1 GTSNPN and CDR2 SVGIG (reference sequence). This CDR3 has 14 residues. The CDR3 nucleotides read TGTGCCTGGAACTTCAGGGGGCGAGGGGAGACCCAGTACTTC. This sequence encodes CAWNFRGRGETQYF.

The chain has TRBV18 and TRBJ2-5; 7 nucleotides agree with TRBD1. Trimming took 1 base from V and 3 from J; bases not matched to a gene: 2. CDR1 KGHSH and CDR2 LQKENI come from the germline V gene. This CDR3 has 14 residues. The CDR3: CASSPLGQEETQYF. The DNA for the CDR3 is TGTGCCAGCTCACCACTAGGACAGGAAGAGACCCAGTACTTC.

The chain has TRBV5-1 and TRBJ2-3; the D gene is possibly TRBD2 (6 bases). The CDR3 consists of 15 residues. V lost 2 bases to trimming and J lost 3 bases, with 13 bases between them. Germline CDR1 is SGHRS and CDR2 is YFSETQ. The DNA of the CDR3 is TGCGCCAGCAGCTTAGCGGTGGGGGGTACAGATACGCAGTATTTT. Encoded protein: CASSLAVGGTDTQYF.

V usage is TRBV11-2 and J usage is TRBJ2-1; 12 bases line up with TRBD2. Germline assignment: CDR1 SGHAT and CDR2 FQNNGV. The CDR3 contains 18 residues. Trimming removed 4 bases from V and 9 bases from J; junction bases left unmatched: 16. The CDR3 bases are TGTGCCAGCAGCTCGCTAGCACCCCGACTAGCGGGAGACGGTGAGCAGTTCTTC. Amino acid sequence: CASSSLAPRLAGDGEQFF.

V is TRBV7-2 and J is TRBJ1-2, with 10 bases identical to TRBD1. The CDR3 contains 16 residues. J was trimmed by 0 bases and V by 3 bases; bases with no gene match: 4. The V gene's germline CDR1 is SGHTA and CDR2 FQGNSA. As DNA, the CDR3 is TGTGCCAGCAGCTTGGTCGGACAGGGGGCTAACTATGGCTACACCTTC. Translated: CASSLVGQGANYGYTF.

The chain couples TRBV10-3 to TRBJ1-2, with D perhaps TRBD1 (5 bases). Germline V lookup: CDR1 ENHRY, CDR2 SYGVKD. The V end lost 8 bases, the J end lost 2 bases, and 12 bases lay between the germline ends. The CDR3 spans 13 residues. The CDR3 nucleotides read TGTGCCATCCCCCAAAGGGGCAACTATGGCTACACCTTC. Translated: CAIPQRGNYGYTF.